This TCR beta chain is from a study of human T cells and chemical hapten exposure. This CDR3 spans 14 amino acids. The germline V gene encodes CDR1 SEHNR and CDR2 FQNEAQ (reference sequence). Losses at the gene ends were 5 bases for V and 2 bases for J; bases not matched to a gene: 6. In this sample, this clonotype turned up many times. Unique molecular identifiers were affixed to discrete cDNA molecules within the library. A single record per CDR3 protein comes from TCRdb applying MiXCR to the RACE reads. The sample holds about 92,000 distinct CDR3 sequences, around 9.5% seen once. This sample's time point: pre-sensitization, week 0. Treatment defined: therapeutic diphenylcyclopropenone sensitization with weekly scalp DPC. Suited to DPC and affected by alopecia, the donors ranged from 18 to 70 years old. Unfractionated whole blood was the source of the extracted total RNA.

This TCR derives from a woman in her forties with alopecia areata. Some clones in this sample may be carry-over from other donors' samples. This chain joins TRBV7-9 and TRBJ2-7; 7 bases agree with TRBD1. Material: whole blood, obtained in connection with sensitization to the hapten diphenylcyclopropenone (DPC). Here the CDR3 DNA reads TGTGCCAGCAGCGAACCAGGGGGTGCCTACGAGCAGTACTTC. It specifies CASSEPGGAYEQYF.